A single count supports the clone carrying this T cell receptor beta chain. Data came from immunoSEQ multiplex PCR; TCRdb stores just in-frame clones and leaves some out. The sample carries roughly 250,000 clones, roughly 89% recorded once. This entry belongs to a study of blood T cell repertoires in COVID-19. This CDR3 region has 15 residues. CDR1 SGHNT and CDR2 YYREEE come from the germline V gene (reference sequence). The V and J ends lost 3 bases and 1 base respectively, with 13 bases between them. The sequence came from a young man with acute or convalescent COVID-19. The material sequenced was peripheral blood. The genes are TRBV5-4 and TRBJ1-1; D perhaps matches TRBD1 (5 bases). CDR3 in DNA: TGTGCCAGCAGCTGGGGGGTAGGGACGAACACTGAAGCTTTCTTT. Amino acids: CASSWGVGTNTEAFF.